A selection of T cell receptor beta chains follows, all from one sample in a study of blood T cell repertoires in COVID-19. TCRdb's copy holds only in-frame clones and misses some; the assay was immunoSEQ multiplex PCR. This sample has 300,000 to 350,000 clones, with approximately 88% found just once. Material: peripheral blood. Receptors were obtained from a woman younger than 45 with COVID-19, enrolled during active disease. The CDR3 runs from the conserved cysteine through the conserved F or W. A D gene is named only where the DNA matches it firmly. Size is stated for part of the rows, as once, few or many counts, or as a class when the clone is expanded.

clone size: NA; V gene: TRBV6-5; J gene: TRBJ1-6; D gene: NA; CDR3 protein: CASSYSNRNNSPLHF; CDR3 DNA: TGTGCCAGCAGTTACTCGAACAGAAATAATTCACCCCTCCACTTT
clone size: NA; V gene: TRBV10-2; J gene: TRBJ1-3; D gene: NA; CDR3 protein: CASSDLGTIYF; CDR3 DNA: TGCGCCAGCAGTGACCTCGGCACCATATATTTT
clone size: NA; V gene: TRBV28; J gene: TRBJ1-3; D gene: NA; CDR3 protein: CASSAPGARGSGNTIYF; CDR3 DNA: TGTGCCAGCAGCGCACCAGGGGCGAGGGGCTCCGGAAACACCATATATTTT
clone size: once; V gene: TRBV12-3/TRBV12-4; J gene: TRBJ1-1; D gene: TRBD1; CDR3 protein: CASDRGVGTEAFF; CDR3 DNA: TGTGCCAGCGACAGGGGTGTGGGTACTGAAGCTTTCTTT
clone size: once; V gene: TRBV19; J gene: TRBJ2-5; D gene: TRBD1; CDR3 protein: CASSGQGAGETQYF; CDR3 DNA: TGTGCCAGTAGTGGACAGGGGGCGGGGGAGACCCAGTACTTC
clone size: NA; V gene: TRBV6-1; J gene: TRBJ1-5; D gene: NA; CDR3 protein: CASSEQLGLTNQPQHF; CDR3 DNA: TGTGCCAGCAGTGAACAATTGGGACTGACCAATCAGCCCCAGCATTTT
clone size: NA; V gene: TRBV27; J gene: TRBJ1-1; D gene: NA; CDR3 protein: CASSLSRGTEAFF; CDR3 DNA: TGTGCCAGCAGTTTATCTAGGGGCACTGAAGCTTTCTTT
clone size: NA; V gene: TRBV7-8; J gene: TRBJ1-2; D gene: NA; CDR3 protein: CASSAKTGSYGYTF; CDR3 DNA: TGTGCCAGCAGCGCTAAAACAGGGTCGTATGGCTACACCTTC
clone size: NA; V gene: TRBV5-1; J gene: TRBJ2-3; D gene: TRBD2; CDR3 protein: CASSLVRVASGGPDTQYF; CDR3 DNA: TGCGCCAGCAGCTTGGTTCGAGTGGCTAGCGGGGGGCCAGATACGCAGTATTTT
clone size: once; V gene: TRBV27; J gene: TRBJ1-5; D gene: NA; CDR3 protein: CASSLSYPRVDQPQHF; CDR3 DNA: TGTGCCAGCAGTTTATCTTACCCCAGGGTGGATCAGCCCCAGCATTTT
clone size: NA; V gene: TRBV12-3/TRBV12-4; J gene: TRBJ2-3; D gene: NA; CDR3 protein: CASSSVADTQYF; CDR3 DNA: TGTGCCAGCAGTTCGGTCGCAGATACGCAGTATTTT
clone size: NA; V gene: TRBV19; J gene: TRBJ1-1; D gene: NA; CDR3 protein: CASGDRTMNTEAFF; CDR3 DNA: TGTGCCAGTGGCGACAGGACCATGAACACTGAAGCTTTCTTT
clone size: few; V gene: TRBV6-5; J gene: TRBJ2-5; D gene: TRBD2; CDR3 protein: CASRNTSGGPVAQYF; CDR3 DNA: TGTGCCAGCAGGAACACTAGCGGGGGGCCCGTGGCCCAGTACTTC
clone size: NA; V gene: TRBV9; J gene: TRBJ2-2; D gene: NA; CDR3 protein: CASSRGVTGELFF; CDR3 DNA: TGTGCCAGCAGCCGCGGGGTCACCGGGGAGCTGTTTTTT
clone size: NA; V gene: TRBV9; J gene: TRBJ2-1; D gene: TRBD1; CDR3 protein: CASSPTDRGSYNEQFF; CDR3 DNA: TGTGCCAGCAGCCCCACGGACAGGGGAAGCTACAATGAGCAGTTCTTC
clone size: NA; V gene: TRBV4-2; J gene: TRBJ1-2; D gene: NA; CDR3 protein: CASSQETGSWDYGYTF; CDR3 DNA: TGTGCCAGCAGCCAGGAAACAGGGAGTTGGGACTATGGCTACACCTTC
clone size: NA; V gene: TRBV4-1; J gene: TRBJ2-5; D gene: NA; CDR3 protein: CASSQEGEAWETQYF; CDR3 DNA: TGCGCCAGCAGCCAAGAAGGGGAGGCGTGGGAGACCCAGTACTTC
clone size: NA; V gene: TRBV10-3; J gene: TRBJ1-6; D gene: NA; CDR3 protein: CAITDGVSPLHF; CDR3 DNA: TGTGCCATCACGGACGGGGTCTCACCCCTCCACTTT